Sequencing of this TCR beta chain was carried out in a study of blood T cell repertoires in COVID-19. Study as a whole: Sites across the United States, Italy and Spain contributed samples from acute and convalescent COVID-19.

Trimming took 4 bases from V and 1 from J, leaving 11 bases between them. The CDR3 length is 14 residues. Germline CDR1 reads SGHDT; CDR2 reads YYEEEE. TCRdb's table, derived via immunoSEQ multiplex PCR, lists solely in-frame clones and lacks some. The top ten clones hold 1.9% of a sample with 220,000 or so clones, approximately 84% of them seen once. The TCR comes from an elderly woman with acute or convalescent COVID-19. Material: peripheral blood. The chain links TRBV5-6 to TRBJ1-1; the D gene is possibly TRBD1 (6 bases). CDR3 residues: CASSLRTANTEAFF. DNA of the CDR3: TGTGCCAGCAGCCTGAGGACAGCGAACACTGAAGCTTTCTTT.